These 21 T cell receptor beta chains came from one sample sequenced in a study of blood T cells in healthy people across ages. Primed by a sample-barcoded 5' primer and a J-beta primer mix, a second PCR proceeded for 7 to 11 cycles. Using its own MiXCR run on the 5' RACE reads, TCRdb lists one record per CDR3 protein. The repertoire holds more than 900,000 distinct CDR3 sequences, with approximately 25% as singletons. Another study also made use of these data, one on T cells of mothers and their children.

Sequenced material: blood. The receptor set was obtained from a girl aged 2-15 years in good health.

The genes are TRBV4-1 and TRBJ1-5; TRBD1 aligns across 9 bases. V gave up 1 base and J gave up 0 bases; unmatched junction bases: 10. The germline V gene has CDR1 MGHRA and CDR2 YSYEKL. This CDR3 is 19 amino acids long. The CDR3 region is CASSQVTETGGYSNQPQHF. The CDR3 bases are TGCGCCAGCAGCCAAGTCACCGAGACAGGGGGATATAGCAATCAGCCCCAGCATTTT.

CDR3 DNA: TGTGCCAGCAGCTTAGGGGGGCCGCCCCAGCATTTT. It encodes CASSLGGPPQHF. J is TRBJ1-5 and V is TRBV7-2, with D possibly TRBD1 on 6 matching bases. This CDR3 is built from 12 residues. Germline values: CDR1 SGHTA, CDR2 FQGNSA. V lost 1 base and J lost 9, with 7 bases in between.

This chain links TRBV7-3 with TRBJ2-2; D may match TRBD1 or TRBD2 (5 bases each). The germline CDR1 and CDR2 sequences are SGHTA and FQGTGA. V lost 4 bases to trimming and J lost 5 bases, with 17 bases between them. CDR3 length: 16 amino acids. The DNA of the CDR3 is TGTGCCAGCAGCTCTGCTTGGGGGATGGGAACCGGGGAGCTGTTTTTT. Its protein is CASSSAWGMGTGELFF.

The chain recombines TRBV20-1 with TRBJ1-3; tentative D call: TRBD1 (5 bases). The CDR3 has 14 amino acids. Between the trimmed V and J ends, which lost 6 bases and 4 bases, there was a span of 16 bases. Germline CDR1 reads DFQATT; CDR2 reads SNEGSKA (reference sequence). CDR3 in DNA: TGCAGTGCCAGGGAGGGGAAGTCGGGAAACACCATATATTTT. Translated: CSAREGKSGNTIYF.

This clonotype was seen only a few times. The chain combines TRBV4-3 with TRBJ2-5, with 10 bases fitting TRBD2. The CDR3 extends over 16 amino acids. Germline V gene lookup returns CDR1 LGHNA and CDR2 YSLEER. J gave up 4 bases and V 3 bases, and 8 bases lay outside the gene matches. CDR3 sequence (DNA): TGCGCCAGCAGCCAGCGCCCAGCGGGGGGGCGAGAGACCCAGTACTTC. This translates into CASSQRPAGGRETQYF.

The table lists this clonotype with a few counts. The gene calls are TRBV6-1 and TRBJ1-2; maybe TRBD1 (5 bases). V shed 2 bases and J shed 7 bases, with 14 bases lying between them. The germline V gene encodes CDR1 MNHNS and CDR2 SASEGT. CDR3 size: 14 residues. The chain's CDR3 is CASSEQSGAGGYTF. CDR3 DNA sequence: TGTGCCAGCAGTGAACAGTCTGGGGCAGGTGGCTACACCTTC.

The V gene is TRBV11-2, the J gene TRBJ2-5; no definite D call. Trimming cost V 1 base and J 5 bases, with 8 bases left between them. CDR1 is SGHAT, CDR2 FQNNGV, per germline. There are 13 residues in the CDR3. CDR3 in DNA: TGTGCCAGCAGCTTAGCTGGGTGGGAGACCCAGTACTTC. Protein sequence: CASSLAGWETQYF.

The chain combines TRBV27 with TRBJ2-7; D is ambiguous. Deletions cut 2 bases from V and 0 bases from J, with 8 bases between. CDR1 MNHEY and CDR2 SMNVEV come from the germline V gene (reference sequence). The CDR3 is 14 residues long. The DNA of the CDR3 is TGTGCCAGCAGTTTAGGGCACGGCTCCTACGAGCAGTACTTC. This translates into CASSLGHGSYEQYF.

This clonotype was counted between two and nine times. V and J are TRBV6-5 and TRBJ1-2, with unresolved D. Germline-derived CDR1 and CDR2 are MNHEY and SVGAGI. V lost 0 bases and J lost 0, with 8 bases in between. This CDR3 has 15 residues. CDR3 in amino acids: CASSYSFIPNYGYTF. The DNA of the CDR3 is TGTGCCAGCAGTTACTCATTCATCCCTAACTATGGCTACACCTTC.

There are a few counts of this clonotype. This chain links TRBV12-5 with TRBJ2-3, with 7 bases identical to TRBD1. The CDR3 covers 15 residues. Germline V CDR1 and CDR2: LGHNT, FRNRAP. Trimming at V came to 5 bases and at J to 3 bases, leaving 8 bases not matched to a gene. The CDR3, as DNA: TGTGCTAGTGGTCCACAGGGGATTTCGACAGATACGCAGTATTTT. Protein sequence: CASGPQGISTDTQYF.

This rearrangement joins TRBV29-1 to TRBJ2-5; D not certain. Germline CDR1 reads SQVTM; CDR2 reads ANQGSEA. This CDR3 is built from 13 residues. Trimming shortened V by 0 bases and J by 2 bases, and 7 bases separated the two germline ends. CDR3: CSVEEWLQETQYF. CDR3 bases: TGCAGCGTTGAAGAATGGCTTCAAGAGACCCAGTACTTC.

This clonotype was observed once. This chain connects TRBV14 to TRBJ2-5; 9 nucleotides align to TRBD2. Matching the DNA end better, TRBJ2-1 makes the J call doubtful. Germline assignment: CDR1 SGHDN and CDR2 FVKESK. The CDR3 sequence is 16 residues long. CDR3 sequence: CASSQVKRGVFNEQFF. The DNA for the CDR3 is TGTGCCAGCAGCCAAGTTAAGCGGGGGGTTTTCAATGAGCAGTTCTTC.

The V gene is TRBV29-1, the J gene TRBJ2-7; the D gene could be TRBD1 or TRBD2 (5 bases each). CDR1 is SQVTM, CDR2 ANQGSEA, per germline. The CDR3 runs 12 residues. Trimming took off 7 bases at V and 6 bases at J, with 16 bases between the two ends. The CDR3 coding sequence is TGCAGCGCTGGGGACGGACATTCCGAGCAGTACTTC. Its translation is CSAGDGHSEQYF.

This clonotype was recorded a few times. The genes are TRBV7-8 and TRBJ2-5; 10 positions match TRBD2. The DNA end favors TRBJ2-1, so the J call may be wrong. The CDR3 totals 16 residues. Looked up from germline, CDR1 is SGHVS and CDR2 is FQNEAQ. The CDR3 is CASSYTPIAGGVEQFF. CDR3 DNA: TGTGCCAGCAGCTACACTCCCATAGCGGGAGGCGTTGAGCAGTTCTTC.

This chain uses TRBV14 with TRBJ1-2, with 7 bases fitting TRBD1. Germline V CDR1 and CDR2: SGHDN, FVKESK. The CDR3 has 13 residues. The V gene end was trimmed by 3 bases and the J gene end by 4 bases; junction bases not matched to a gene: 2. DNA of the CDR3: TGTGCCAGCAGCCAGGACAGGTTCTATGGCTACACCTTC. Its protein product is CASSQDRFYGYTF.

CDR3 sequence (DNA): TGCAGTGCTAGAAAATGGCAGGGGGTGCATCCCTGGTCTAACTATGGCTACACCTTC. It translates to CSARKWQGVHPWSNYGYTF. The chain links TRBV20-1 to TRBJ1-2, with 7 bases aligning to TRBD1. This CDR3 contains 19 residues. V lost 2 bases and J lost 0; bases outside the gene matches: 18. Looked up from germline, CDR1 is DFQATT and CDR2 is SNEGSKA (reference sequence).

This clonotype was picked up a small number of times. The rearrangement links TRBV7-8 to TRBJ2-7; D may be TRBD1 or TRBD2 (5 bases each). Trimming left V 1 base short and J 2 bases short, with 12 bases between. Germline CDR1 is SGHVS and CDR2 is FQNEAQ. This CDR3 is built from 15 residues. The CDR3 protein is CASSLDGGPAYEQYF. CDR3 bases: TGTGCCAGCAGCTTAGATGGGGGTCCCGCCTACGAGCAGTACTTC.

Comment on this clonotype: A junction boundary mismatches the germline segment, possibly from a read error. V gene TRBV6-5 combines with J gene TRBJ2-5; 11 bases line up with TRBD2. CDR1 MNHEY and CDR2 SVGAGI come from the germline V gene. CDR3 size: 15 residues. For the CDR3, the DNA is TGTACCAGCAGCAATAGCGGGGGGGCCTGGGAGACCCAGTACTTC. It codes for CTSSNSGGAWETQYF.

This clonotype was picked up one time. CDR3 DNA: TGTGCCAGCAGATCGACAGGGCTGGTGGGCAATCAGCCCCAGCATTTT. Translation: CASRSTGLVGNQPQHF. This sequence joins TRBV21-1 and TRBJ1-5; the table assigns TRBD1, which was not confirmed against the DNA. TRBV21-1 is a pseudogene locus. The CDR3 runs 16 residues.

This chain connects TRBV2 to TRBJ2-4, with D uncertain. The CDR3 sequence is 16 residues long. The germline V and J ends were trimmed by 7 bases and 0 bases, with 16 bases remaining between them. Germline V gives CDR1 SNHLY, CDR2 FYNNEI. CDR3 in DNA: TGTGCCAGCATTCTAAAGGGCGTCCTAGCCAAAAACATTCAGTACTTC. Its translation: CASILKGVLAKNIQYF.

This chain connects TRBV29-1 to TRBJ2-4, with D possibly TRBD1 on 5 matching bases. Germline V lookup: CDR1 SQVTM, CDR2 ANQGSEA. V was clipped by 0 bases and J by 2 bases, with 8 bases between them. The length of the CDR3 is 14 residues. This chain's CDR3 is CSVEDPGPKNIQYF. The CDR3 bases are TGCAGCGTTGAAGACCCAGGGCCCAAAAACATTCAGTACTTC.